The sequence of this TCR beta chain was determined in a study of early T cells in non-severe SARS-CoV-2 infection. Study-wide background: With bulk RNA from unsorted whole blood as input, sequencing yielded unpaired chains. Study findings and constraints: The matching step, a VDJdb search, favored anti-spike CD8 responses and missed private and CD4 specificities.

Germline values: CDR1 SQVTM, CDR2 ANQGSEA. The CDR3 sequence is 13 residues long. V was trimmed by 6 bases and J by 3 bases, leaving 15 bases between them. Via MiXCR, TCRdb re-called the 5' RACE reads, giving one row per CDR3 protein. The repertoire holds around 40,000 distinct CDR3 sequences, more than 5.5% seen once, with roughly 4.5% in the top ten. This clonotype was found many times. The antigen is not known. The TCR was taken from an adult who was a healthcare worker with PCR-confirmed SARS-CoV-2 infection or an uninfected control (not recorded which). The rearrangement joins TRBV29-1 to TRBJ2-7; D is perhaps TRBD1 (6 bases). The sequenced sample consisted of whole blood. For the CDR3, the DNA is TGCAGCGTCCGGGACAACCCTAACTACGAGCAGTACTTC. Translating gives CSVRDNPNYEQYF.